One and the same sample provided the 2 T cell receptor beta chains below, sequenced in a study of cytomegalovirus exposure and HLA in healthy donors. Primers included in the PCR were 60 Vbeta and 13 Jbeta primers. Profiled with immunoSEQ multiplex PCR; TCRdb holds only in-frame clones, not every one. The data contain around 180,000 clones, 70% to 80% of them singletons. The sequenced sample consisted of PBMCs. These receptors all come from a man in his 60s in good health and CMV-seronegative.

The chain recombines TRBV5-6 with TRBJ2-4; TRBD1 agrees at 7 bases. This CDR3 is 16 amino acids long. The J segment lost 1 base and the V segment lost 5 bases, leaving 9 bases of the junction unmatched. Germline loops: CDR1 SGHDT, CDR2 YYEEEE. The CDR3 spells CASRPRTGRAKNIQYF. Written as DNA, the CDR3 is TGTGCCAGCAGACCGCGGACAGGTCGGGCCAAAAACATTCAGTACTTC.

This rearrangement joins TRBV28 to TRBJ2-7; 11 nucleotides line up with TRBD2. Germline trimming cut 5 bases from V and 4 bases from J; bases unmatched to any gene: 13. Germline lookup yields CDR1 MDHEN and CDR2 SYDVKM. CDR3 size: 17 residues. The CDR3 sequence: CASSPPLSGTSGYEQYF. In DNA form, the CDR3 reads TGTGCCAGCAGTCCCCCCTTGTCGGGGACTAGCGGTTACGAGCAGTACTTC.